This T cell receptor beta chain was retrieved from a study of T-cell reconstitution after alpha-beta-depleted transplantation in children (dated by TCRdb to between 2015 and 2016). Broadly, across the study: The study quantitatively tracked T-cell immune reconstitution after TCRalphabeta/CD19-depleted allogeneic hematopoietic cell transplantation in children using TCR repertoire profiling. Findings and caveats that apply to the study as a whole: The frequencies of hyperexpanded clones fell over the following months, and after one year, T-cell counts and TCRbeta diversity were mostly attributed to newly produced T cells. The apparently early alphabetaT-cell count recovery about two months after transplant was reportedly dependent on only several hundred rapidly expanded clones derived from non-depleted graft cells. In some patients, the high TCRbeta diversity seen at day 60 was put down to recipient T cells and intrathymic progenitors that had survived conditioning.

Points on this clonotype: Which antigen it targets is not known. No much larger clone is present one base from it, and per-base qualities are unavailable.

CDR1 and CDR2, per the germline V gene (reference sequence), are SEHNR and FQNEAQ. V is cut by 5 bases and J by 4 bases, and the space between the germline ends is 15 bases. The CDR3 runs 14 amino acids, cysteine and phenylalanine included. Only CDR3 DNA remains: 42 bases, in frame from the first base. This sample's treatment or condition label indicates: allogeneic hematopoietic cell transplantation with graft depleted of TCRalphabeta T cells and CD19 B cells. The transplant recipients were children given TCRalphabeta/CD19-depleted allogeneic hematopoietic cell grafts. Libraries were built with PCR. The listed sequencing device is Illumina HiSeq 2500. To normalize quantification of the TCRbeta repertoire, the TCR libraries were built with molecular barcoding that relied on unique molecular identifiers. TCRdb redid the processing of the public reads, applying fastp at Q25 and MiXCR, and retained in-frame beta chains. Rows with a matching CDR3 protein are joined into one entry that keeps the most common DNA and genes. This sample gives around 440,000 distinct CDR3 sequences in total; roughly 16% of them show up just once. In total, the top ten clones hold 25% to 30% of the sample.

The specimen was PBMCs, mostly from graft donor cells, collected 360 days after TCRalphabeta/CD19-depleted stem cell transplant. This receptor was obtained from a boy under three years old who had a stem cell transplant for Wiskott-Aldrich syndrome, so the T cells may come from the graft donor. The chain links TRBV7-9 with TRBJ2-7; matching of 6 bases hints at TRBD2 as the D gene. The CDR3 here reads CASSRRRDAYEQYF. The nucleotides are TGTGCCAGCAGCCGAAGGAGGGATGCGTACGAGCAGTACTTC.